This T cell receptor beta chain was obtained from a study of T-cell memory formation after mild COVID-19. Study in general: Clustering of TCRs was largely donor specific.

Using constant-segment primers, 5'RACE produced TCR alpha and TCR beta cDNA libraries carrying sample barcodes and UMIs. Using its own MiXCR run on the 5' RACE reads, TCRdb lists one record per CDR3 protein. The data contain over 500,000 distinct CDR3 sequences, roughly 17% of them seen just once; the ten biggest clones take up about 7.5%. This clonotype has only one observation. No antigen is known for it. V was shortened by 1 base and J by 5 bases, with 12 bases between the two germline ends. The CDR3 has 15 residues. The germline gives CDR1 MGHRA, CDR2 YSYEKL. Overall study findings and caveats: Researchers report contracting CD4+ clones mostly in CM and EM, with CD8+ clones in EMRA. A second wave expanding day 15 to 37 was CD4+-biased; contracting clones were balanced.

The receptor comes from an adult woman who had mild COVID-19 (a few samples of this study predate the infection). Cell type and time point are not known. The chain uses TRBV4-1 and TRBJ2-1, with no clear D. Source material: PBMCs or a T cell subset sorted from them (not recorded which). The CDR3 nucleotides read TGCGCCAGCAGCCAAGTGCGCTCGATTCACAATGAGCAGTTCTTC. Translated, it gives CASSQVRSIHNEQFF.